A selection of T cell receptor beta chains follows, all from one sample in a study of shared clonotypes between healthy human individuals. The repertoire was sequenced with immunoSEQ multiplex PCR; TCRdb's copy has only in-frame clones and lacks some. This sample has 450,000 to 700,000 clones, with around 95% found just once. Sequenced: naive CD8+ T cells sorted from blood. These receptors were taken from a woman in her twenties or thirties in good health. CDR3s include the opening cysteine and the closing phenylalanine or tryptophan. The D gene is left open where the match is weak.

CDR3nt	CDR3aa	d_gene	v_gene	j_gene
TGCGCCAGCAGTCTACAGGGGGCCTACAATGAGCAGTTCTTC	CASSLQGAYNEQFF	TRBD1	TRBV10-2	TRBJ2-1
TGTGCCAGCAGCTTAGGTGGACTAGCGGGATTCGGACTCGGGGAGCTGTTTTTT	CASSLGGLAGFGLGELFF	TRBD2	TRBV7-9	TRBJ2-2
TGTGCCATCAGTGGCAAGAAGAAACAGGCCTCCTACAATGAGCAGTTCTTC	CAISGKKKQASYNEQFF	-	TRBV10-3	TRBJ2-1
TGCGCCAGTATCAAATACAGGGGCCGGAACACTGAAGCTTTCTTT	CASIKYRGRNTEAFF	TRBD1	TRBV5-1	TRBJ1-1
TGTGCCAGCAGCTTAGTCGGGAACACTGAAGCTTTCTTT	CASSLVGNTEAFF	-	TRBV11-2	TRBJ1-1
TGCGCCAGCAGACGAGGGGTAGAAGAAGGGAATGAGCAGTTCTTC	CASRRGVEEGNEQFF	-	TRBV10-1	TRBJ2-1
TGTGCCAGCAGGCACTCAGGGGATAGGGAGACCCAGTACTTC	CASRHSGDRETQYF	-	TRBV27	TRBJ2-5
TGTGCCAGTATCGGGACTTCCGAGGAAAAACTGTTTTTT	CASIGTSEEKLFF	-	TRBV19	TRBJ1-4
TGTGCCAGCAGTGGGACTAGCGGGAGGTGGGATACGCAGTATTTT	CASSGTSGRWDTQYF	TRBD2	TRBV6-5	TRBJ2-3
TGTGCCGTTAGCGGGAGGGTCTACACCGGGGAGCTGTTTTTT	CAVSGRVYTGELFF	TRBD2	TRBV28	TRBJ2-2
TGTGCCAGCAGTTTAGTAGGAGACACAAACACTGAAGCTTTCTTT	CASSLVGDTNTEAFF	-	TRBV28	TRBJ1-1
TGTGCCAGCAGCTCCCCCTCCTACGAGCAGTACTTC	CASSSPSYEQYF	-	TRBV9	TRBJ2-7
TGTGCCAGCAGTCCTTCTGTGGAGCAGTACTTC	CASSPSVEQYF	-	TRBV28	TRBJ2-7
TGTGCCAGCAGTTTAAGGGGACAGATCACTGAAGCTTTCTTT	CASSLRGQITEAFF	TRBD1	TRBV27	TRBJ1-1